A selection of T cell receptor beta chains follows, all from one sample in a study of blood T cell repertoires in COVID-19. Repertoires were generated with immunoSEQ multiplex PCR, while TCRdb's copy carries only in-frame clones and drops some. This sample has around 60,000 clones, with around 83% found just once. Sequencing was carried out using peripheral blood. These receptors all stem from a man younger than 45 with COVID-19, enrolled during active disease. Each CDR3 is given with its conserved first and last residue. D genes are given only for firm matches. For some rows the clone size is stated as once, few or many, or as a class when expanded; others skip it.

.	TRBV30	TRBJ2-1	.	CASRRGSYNEQFF	TGTGCCTCGCGGAGGGGTTCCTACAATGAGCAGTTCTTC
TRBD2	TRBV7-9	TRBJ2-2	.	CASSPPTSGHPGELFF	TGTGCCAGCAGCCCCCCGACTAGCGGACACCCCGGGGAGCTGTTTTTT
TRBD1	TRBV6-5	TRBJ2-2	few	CASSGQGAGELFF	TGTGCCAGTTCTGGACAGGGGGCGGGGGAGCTGTTTTTT
TRBD1	TRBV29-1	TRBJ1-1	.	CSVRTGHLNTEAFF	TGCAGCGTACGGACAGGGCATTTGAACACTGAAGCTTTCTTT
TRBD1	TRBV18	TRBJ1-1	.	CASSAAGGTEAFF	TGTGCCAGCTCAGCCGCAGGGGGCACTGAAGCTTTCTTT
TRBD1	TRBV7-8	TRBJ1-1	.	CASSLGQRHGNTEAFF	TGTGCCAGCAGCTTGGGACAGCGGCACGGGAACACTGAAGCTTTCTTT
.	TRBV6-1	TRBJ1-5	.	CASSGGTSGYIGNQPQHF	TGTGCCAGCAGTGGCGGGACGAGTGGGTATATTGGCAATCAGCCCCAGCATTTT
TRBD1	TRBV19	TRBJ2-7	.	CASSIGGQGTNLYEQYF	TGTGCCAGTAGTATAGGGGGACAGGGTACCAACCTGTACGAGCAGTACTTC
TRBD1	TRBV3-1/TRBV3-2	TRBJ1-3	.	CASSPRTGSSGNTIYF	TGTGCCAGCAGCCCGCGGACAGGGTCCTCTGGAAACACCATATATTTT
.	TRBV12-3/TRBV12-4	TRBJ1-4	.	CASSFGEKLFF	TGTGCCAGCAGTTTCGGTGAAAAACTGTTTTTT
.	TRBV4-2	TRBJ2-7	many	CASSQGGGDKAYEQYF	TGTGCCAGCAGCCAAGGAGGGGGGGACAAGGCCTACGAGCAGTACTTC
TRBD2	TRBV2	TRBJ2-7	.	CASSDLGGAFVDHEQYF	TGTGCCAGCAGTGATCTCGGGGGGGCCTTTGTCGACCACGAGCAGTACTTC
TRBD1	TRBV29-1	TRBJ1-2	.	CSVEGQGDGYTF	TGCAGCGTTGAGGGACAGGGTGATGGCTACACCTTC
TRBD1	TRBV20-1	TRBJ2-1	.	CSARIRTGEFF	TGCAGTGCTAGAATCAGGACAGGGGAGTTCTTC
.	TRBV7-9	TRBJ1-1	.	CASSPSSGEVAFF	TGTGCCAGCAGCCCGTCGTCGGGGGAGGTAGCTTTCTTT
TRBD1	TRBV7-9	TRBJ1-2	once	CASSLDGQGAEANYGYTF	TGTGCCAGCAGCTTAGACGGACAGGGGGCGGAGGCTAACTATGGCTACACCTTC
.	TRBV4-3	TRBJ1-1	.	CASSQDPSWNTEAFF	TGCGCCAGCAGCCAAGATCCTTCTTGGAACACTGAAGCTTTCTTT
.	TRBV27	TRBJ2-1	few	CASSLRDWSSYNEQFF	TGTGCCAGCAGTTTGAGAGACTGGAGCTCCTACAATGAGCAGTTCTTC
TRBD2	TRBV19	TRBJ2-1	.	CASSVGTSGRFDEQFF	TGTGCCAGTAGTGTCGGGACTAGCGGGAGGTTTGATGAGCAGTTCTTC
.	TRBV4-1	TRBJ2-7	many	CASSQFQGGLSSYEQYF	TGCGCCAGCAGCCAATTCCAAGGGGGTTTAAGCTCCTACGAGCAGTACTTC
TRBD2	TRBV7-6	TRBJ2-7	.	CARKGGIDFWMTSGFYEQYF	TGTGCCAGGAAGGGGGGTATCGATTTTTGGATGACTAGCGGCTTTTACGAGCAGTACTTC
TRBD2	TRBV27	TRBJ2-1	.	CASSPGLAGGDEQFF	TGTGCCAGCAGTCCCGGACTAGCGGGAGGGGATGAGCAGTTCTTC
.	TRBV6-6	TRBJ2-2	few	CASSYSGQENTGELFF	TGTGCCAGCAGTTACTCGGGCCAGGAGAACACCGGGGAGCTGTTTTTT
.	TRBV12-3/TRBV12-4	TRBJ2-3	.	CASSITDTQYF	TGTGCCAGCAGCATCACAGATACGCAGTATTTT
TRBD1	TRBV6-6	TRBJ1-5	.	CASSHSGYTGGGPQHF	TGTGCCAGCAGTCACTCGGGGTACACAGGGGGCGGTCCCCAGCATTTT
TRBD2	TRBV19	TRBJ2-7	.	CASSISAGVVYEQYF	TGTGCCAGTAGTATCTCTGCGGGAGTGGTCTACGAGCAGTACTTC
.	TRBV7-9	TRBJ1-1	few	CASSPTTGHTEAFF	TGTGCCAGCAGCCCCACGACAGGACACACTGAAGCTTTCTTT
.	TRBV12-3/TRBV12-4	TRBJ1-2	.	CASSFPGKNGYTF	TGTGCCAGCAGTTTCCCAGGGAAAAATGGCTACACCTTC
.	TRBV7-9	TRBJ2-3	.	CASSLEGGSHTLVDTQYF	TGTGCCAGCAGCTTAGAAGGAGGCAGTCATACATTGGTTGATACGCAGTATTTT
TRBD2	TRBV4-1	TRBJ2-3	.	CASSHQAGGADTQYF	TGCGCCAGCAGCCATCAAGCGGGGGGCGCAGATACGCAGTATTTT
TRBD2	TRBV20-1	TRBJ2-1	.	CSASSSGGKAYNEQFF	TGCAGTGCTAGTTCTAGCGGGGGGAAGGCCTACAATGAGCAGTTCTTC
TRBD1	TRBV6-5	TRBJ1-6	once	CASSFGQGSLPLHF	TGTGCCAGCAGTTTCGGACAGGGTTCTTTACCCCTCCACTTT
.	TRBV28	TRBJ1-3	.	CASSETGLSGNTIYF	TGTGCCAGCAGTGAAACAGGCCTCTCTGGAAACACCATATATTTT
.	TRBV27	TRBJ1-5	.	CASGTPGFGGNNQPQHF	TGTGCCAGCGGCACCCCCGGATTTGGGGGGAACAATCAGCCCCAGCATTTT
.	TRBV19	TRBJ1-4	few	CASSSGRLGEKLFF	TGTGCCAGTAGTTCGGGTCGGTTGGGTGAAAAACTGTTTTTT
.	TRBV4-1	TRBJ1-4	.	CASSQDVRGAGEEKLFF	TGCGCCAGCAGCCAAGATGTGAGGGGAGCAGGGGAAGAAAAACTGTTTTTT
.	TRBV19	TRBJ2-7	.	CASSFGASYEQYF	TGTGCCAGTTCCTTTGGGGCCTCCTACGAGCAGTACTTC
TRBD1	TRBV12-3/TRBV12-4	TRBJ1-6	.	CASSLVEGAPLHF	TGTGCCAGCAGTTTAGTAGAGGGGGCGCCCCTCCACTTT
.	TRBV7-8	TRBJ2-3	few	CASSRGGEHTDTQYF	TGTGCCAGCAGCCGAGGCGGGGAACATACAGATACGCAGTATTTT
TRBD2	TRBV6-2/TRBV6-3	TRBJ2-7	.	CASSYLASGKNGEQYF	TGTGCCAGCAGTTATTTGGCTAGCGGGAAAAATGGCGAGCAGTACTTC
.	TRBV9	TRBJ2-3	few	CASTPTGLTDTQYF	TGTGCCAGCACTCCAACAGGGCTCACAGATACGCAGTATTTT
.	TRBV7-2	TRBJ2-7	.	CASSSDRNSYEQYF	TGTGCCAGCAGCTCCGACAGAAACTCCTACGAGCAGTACTTC
TRBD1	TRBV6-5	TRBJ2-1	.	CASSYADRGLYNEQFF	TGTGCCAGCAGTTACGCCGACAGGGGCCTTTACAATGAGCAGTTCTTC
.	TRBV19	TRBJ1-5	.	CASTPPGRDGNQPQHF	TGTGCCAGTACCCCCCCGGGGAGAGATGGCAATCAGCCCCAGCATTTT
TRBD1	TRBV5-4	TRBJ2-2	.	CASSLAAGGRTGELFF	TGTGCCAGCAGCTTGGCTGCAGGGGGCCGGACCGGGGAGCTGTTTTTT
TRBD1	TRBV5-1	TRBJ1-4	.	CASSLDRANEKLFF	TGCGCCAGCAGCCTGGACAGGGCGAATGAAAAACTGTTTTTT